These T cell receptor beta chains were read from a single sample in a study of cytomegalovirus exposure and HLA in healthy donors. This table comes from immunoSEQ multiplex PCR, and its TCRdb copy is limited to in-frame clones, with some not included. The sample has 60,000 to 70,000 clones; around 85% are singletons. Source material: PBMCs. These receptors all stem from a woman in her thirties in good health and CMV-seronegative. CDR3s leave out the opening cysteine and the closing phenylalanine or tryptophan.

>TRBJ1-1|TRBV5-1
ASSLGVRGNTEAF
>TRBJ1-1|TRBV5-4
ASSLSRRGTEAF
>TRBJ1-4|TRBV19
ASSSIDSVNEKLF
>TRBJ2-1|TRBV7-9
ASSLLAGVHEQF
>TRBJ2-7|TRBV19
ASSMHRRSYEQY
>TRBJ1-1|TRBV19
AIRQGNTEAF
>TRBJ1-5|TRBV11-2
ASSLDYGSNQPQH
>TRBJ2-1|TRBV19
ASKPRLAGADYNEQF
>TRBJ2-3|TRBV5-4
ASRPGFTDTQY
>TRBJ2-1|TRBV6-1
ASKSSGGAHNEQF
>TRBJ2-2|TRBV11-3
ASSFSPGGQGGELF
>TRBJ2-3|TRBV11-3
ASSLTSSTDTQY
>TRBJ1-1|TRBV5-1
ASREQGIPNTEAF
>TRBJ1-1|TRBV7-2
ASSFTGGGFGTEAF
>TRBJ2-1|TRBV7-9
SSSALAGESRLEQF
>TRBJ1-4|TRBV2
ASSEGAFNEKLF
>TRBJ1-1|TRBV6-1
ASSAPDTTGVAF
>TRBJ2-7|TRBV9
ASTPGLGSEEQY
>TRBJ1-1|TRBV30
AWGQGAAEAF
>TRBJ2-3|TRBV19
ASSSAERVSATDTQY
>TRBJ1-1|TRBV30
AWSVRGSTEAF
>TRBJ2-3|TRBV28
ASSFARGRATDTQY
>TRBJ2-3|TRBV7-2
ASSYERTDTQY
>TRBJ2-1|TRBV5-1
ASSLEGGTSGGYEQF
>TRBJ1-2|TRBV5-1
ASSEDSNYGYT
>TRBJ2-1|TRBV6-5
ASSLGTSGTNEQF
>TRBJ2-5|TRBV21-1
ASSPSDRRQETQY
>TRBJ2-5|TRBV7-9
SSSSDRGGTQY
>TRBJ1-5|TRBV25-1
ASSLGGTQPQH